The 8 T cell receptor beta chains below were found in one sample sequenced in a study of blood T cell repertoires in COVID-19. Method: immunoSEQ multiplex PCR; TCRdb's copy keeps in-frame clones and lacks some. The sample comprises 150,000 to 200,000 clones, around 84% of which are singletons, and roughly 8% rests with the top ten. The sequencing input was PBMCs or T cells enriched from blood (not recorded which). These receptors were taken from a woman aged 45 to 65 who had recovered from COVID-19.

J is TRBJ1-5 and V is TRBV12-2; TRBD1 was called by the table and not checked on the DNA. TRBV12-2 is tagged as a pseudogene. CDR3 size: 14 residues. The CDR3 DNA is TGTGCAAGTCGCTTCGACAGAAACAATCAGCCCCAGCATTTT. This codes for CASRFDRNNQPQHF.

The rearrangement joins TRBV28 to TRBJ2-7; 11 bases are shared with TRBD2. Germline CDR1 MDHEN, CDR2 SYDVKM. V dropped 8 bases and J dropped 1; count of bases not matched to a gene: 10. This CDR3 region has 16 residues. The CDR3 nucleotides read TGTGCCAGCTTCACCTCCGGGACTAGCGGTTCCTACGAGCAGTACTTC. Translated, it gives CASFTSGTSGSYEQYF. The full variable domain, its missing parts supplied by reference TRBV28 and TRBJ2-7, is DVKVTQSSRYLVKRTGEKVFLECVQDMDHENMFWYRQDPGLGLRLIYFSYDVKMKEKGDIPEGYSVSREKKERFSLILESASTNQTSMYLCASFTSGTSGSYEQYFGPGTRLTVT.

The CDR3 protein is CASTWTPNTGELFF. The DNA for the CDR3 is TGCGCCAGCACCTGGACACCGAACACCGGGGAGCTGTTTTTT. V and J are TRBV5-1 and TRBJ2-2; maybe TRBD1 (5 bases). CDR1 and CDR2 (germline): SGHRS, YFSETQ. Trimming left V 6 bases short and J 0 bases short, with 9 bases between. The length of the CDR3 is 14 residues.

The chain is built from TRBV10-3 and TRBJ1-5; no definite D call. Per the germline V gene, CDR1 is ENHRY and CDR2 is SYGVKD. Between the trimmed V and J ends, which lost 4 bases and 4 bases, there was a span of 8 bases. The CDR3 contains 13 residues. The CDR3 nucleotides read TGTGCCATCAGTGCAGGCTGGAATCAGCCCCAGCATTTT. It specifies CAISAGWNQPQHF.

This chain's CDR3 is CASSHSRRGGVEKLFF. The CDR3 coding sequence is TGCGCCAGCAGCCATTCGAGGCGGGGAGGGGTAGAAAAACTGTTTTTT. The chain is built from TRBV4-3 and TRBJ1-4, with a tentative D call TRBD1 (5 bases). V lost 3 bases and J 8 bases, leaving 19 bases between the germline ends. There are 16 residues in the CDR3. Germline V CDR1 and CDR2: LGHNA, YSLEER.

The chain joins TRBV12-3 or TRBV12-4 to TRBJ2-1; D possibly corresponds to TRBD2 (6 bases). With 6 bases removed from V and 10 bases from J, the gap between germline ends came to 16 bases. The CDR3 loop spans 13 amino acids. As DNA, the CDR3 is TGTGCCAGCAGCGTCCATAGGGCGGGGGAGCAGTTCTTC. It yields the protein CASSVHRAGEQFF.

The chain couples TRBV5-4 to TRBJ1-3, with a possible D match to TRBD1 (5 bases). Germline assignment: CDR1 SGHNT and CDR2 YYREEE (reference sequence). The CDR3 is made up of 15 amino acids. Trimming stripped 4 bases from V and 1 base from J, with 12 bases between. The CDR3 coding sequence is TGTGCCAGCAGCGTGTCGACAGCGTCTGGAAACACCATATATTTT. Translated, it gives CASSVSTASGNTIYF.

This clone was counted only a few times. The rearrangement joins TRBV11-2 to TRBJ1-3, with D uncertain. The germline gives CDR1 SGHAT, CDR2 FQNNGV. The V end lost 11 bases, the J end lost 0 bases, and 11 bases lay between the germline ends. The CDR3 contains 13 residues. The DNA of the CDR3 is TGTGCCGCAGGCACCTCCTCTGGAAACACCATATATTTT. This translates into CAAGTSSGNTIYF.